This TCR beta chain originates from a study of T cells expressing NK-cell markers. Study overall: Sorted CD3+CD56+NKG2C+, CD3+CD56+NKG2C- and CD3+CD56-NKG2C+ T cells supplied TCR beta repertoires. Seropositivity for HCMV was found in seven of the eight sequenced donors, with one seronegative. General study points: Dominant NKG2C+ clonotypes were found to form about 1.0-7.5% of CD8+ T cells in five to seven donors. The study did not resolve the HCMV specificity of expanded NKG2C+ T cell clones.

TCRdb reprocessed the 5' RACE reads, with one entry per CDR3 protein and no DNA. The listing records 550,000 to 600,000 distinct CDR3 sequences. Looked up from germline, CDR1 is MNHEY and CDR2 is SMNVEV (reference sequence). The CDR3 is made up of 15 amino acids. As concerns this clonotype: Its antigen is currently unknown.

The receptor's source is a man younger than 35 in good health. The gene calls are TRBV27 and TRBJ2-1; TCRdb's assignment of TRBD2 cannot be checked, as there is no DNA. Material: blood T cells: a sorted CD56 or NKG2C T cell subset, CD4+ or CD8+ T cells, or bulk PBMC T cells (not recorded which). The chain's CDR3 is CASTFSAGVFGEQFF.